The source of this T cell receptor (beta chain) is a study of OX40 agonist ivuxolimab in advanced cancers. Study-level information: Patients were dosed intravenously with ivuxolimab at 0.01 to 10 mg/kg every 2 weeks.

V lost 5 bases to trimming and J lost 3 bases, with 19 bases between them. Germline assignment: CDR1 MDHEN and CDR2 SYDVKM. This CDR3 comprises 17 residues. Some clones are missing from TCRdb's copy, which holds only in-frame ones; the method was immunoSEQ multiplex PCR. The sample includes 25,000 to 40,000 clones, over 80% of them seen just once. The rearrangement links TRBV28 to TRBJ1-4, with D possibly matching TRBD1 (5 bases). The sample in question was CD4+ or CD8+ T cells sorted from blood, obtained in a trial of the OX40 agonist ivuxolimab. The sequence derives from an adult with an advanced solid tumor such as melanoma, head and neck, liver or kidney cancer. In DNA form, the CDR3 reads TGTGCCAGCAGTCCAAGGGGACGAGGGGTTTCTAATGAAAAACTGTTTTTT. Protein: CASSPRGRGVSNEKLFF.